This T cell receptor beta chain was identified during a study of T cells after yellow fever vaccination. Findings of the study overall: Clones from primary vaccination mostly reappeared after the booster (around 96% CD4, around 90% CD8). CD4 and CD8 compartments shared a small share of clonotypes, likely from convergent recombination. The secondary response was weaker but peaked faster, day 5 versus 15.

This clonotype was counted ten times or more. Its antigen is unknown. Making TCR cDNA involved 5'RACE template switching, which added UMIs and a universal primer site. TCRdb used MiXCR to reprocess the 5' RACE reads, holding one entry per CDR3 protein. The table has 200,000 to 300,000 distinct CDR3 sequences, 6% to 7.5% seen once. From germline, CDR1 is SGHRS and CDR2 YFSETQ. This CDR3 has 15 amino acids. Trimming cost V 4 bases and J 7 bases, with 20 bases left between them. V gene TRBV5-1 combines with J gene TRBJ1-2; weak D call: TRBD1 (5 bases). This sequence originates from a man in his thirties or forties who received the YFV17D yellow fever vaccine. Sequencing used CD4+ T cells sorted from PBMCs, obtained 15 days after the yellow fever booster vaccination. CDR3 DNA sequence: TGCGCCAGCAGCGTGGGGACGGGCGGCTTACGTGGCTACACCTTC. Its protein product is CASSVGTGGLRGYTF.